The 26 T cell receptor beta chains listed next were all sequenced from one sample in a study of blood T cell repertoires in COVID-19 (dated by TCRdb to between 2020 and 2021). Receptors were amplified or captured by the immunoSEQ multiplex PCR assay. Here the immuneACCESS table is served through TCRdb, limited to in-frame sequences with V and J called. Missing clones are a known gap in these copies; in checked studies unresolved V genes cover under half, and the rest lacks a known reason. Across this sample there are more than 20,000 clones, with over 70% seen only once. Less than 15% of the sample rests with the top ten. The sequencing input was peripheral blood. The origin of the receptors is an elderly man with active or convalescent COVID-19.

The chain employs TRBV5-5 and TRBJ1-5, with 7 bases lining up with TRBD1. The germline V gene encodes CDR1 SGHKS and CDR2 YYEKEE (reference sequence). The CDR3 covers 17 residues. The V segment lost 4 bases and the J segment 0 bases; nucleotides outside the gene matches: 10. The CDR3: CASSTTGDPYSNQPQHF. The CDR3 bases are TGTGCCAGCAGCACCACAGGGGACCCATATAGCAATCAGCCCCAGCATTTT.

This clone was seen only once. This chain uses TRBV12-3 or TRBV12-4 with TRBJ1-1; D not resolved. V shed 6 bases and J shed 3 bases, with 11 bases lying between them. This CDR3 spans 13 amino acids. CDR3 bases: TGTGCCAGCAGCCATGGGAGGGACACTGAAGCTTTCTTT. Protein: CASSHGRDTEAFF.

J is TRBJ1-4 and V is TRBV19, with D hard to call. Germline V gene data show CDR1 as LNHDA and CDR2 as SQIVND (reference sequence). This CDR3 comprises 15 residues. V was pared by 6 bases and J by 0 bases, with 11 bases between. The CDR3 loop is CASSETSTTNEKLFF. CDR3 DNA: TGTGCCAGTAGCGAGACATCTACAACTAATGAAAAACTGTTTTTT.

The chain couples TRBV7-8 to TRBJ1-6, with D maybe TRBD1 (5 bases). The V gene's germline CDR1 is SGHVS and CDR2 FQNEAQ. This CDR3 has 16 amino acids. Between the trimmed V and J ends, which lost 5 bases and 8 bases, there was a span of 19 bases. For the CDR3, the DNA is TGTGCCAGCAGCCCGCTAGGGGTTATTAGTGATTCACCCCTCCACTTT. It encodes CASSPLGVISDSPLHF.

This clone has more than one count but fewer than ten. The CDR3 reads CASSPHREGDTEAFF. The DNA for the CDR3 is TGTGCCAGCAGCCCACACAGGGAAGGGGACACTGAAGCTTTCTTT. This chain uses TRBV11-2 with TRBJ1-1, with D maybe TRBD1 (6 bases). The CDR3 has 15 amino acids. Per germline, CDR1 SGHAT and CDR2 FQNNGV. Trimming removed 5 bases from V and 3 bases from J, with 16 bases in between.

The chain uses TRBV18 and TRBJ2-2, with TRBD1 as a possible D gene (6 bases). Deletions cut 3 bases from V and 1 base from J, with 12 bases between. Germline lookup yields CDR1 KGHSH and CDR2 LQKENI. CDR3 length: 16 residues. DNA for the CDR3: TGTGCCAGCTCACCCGGACAGAGAAGGAACACCGGGGAGCTGTTTTTT. Protein product: CASSPGQRRNTGELFF.

The genes are TRBV25-1 and TRBJ2-7, with D uncertain. The CDR3 is 11 amino acids. V was trimmed by 2 bases and J by 4 bases, leaving 3 bases between them. Germline assignment: CDR1 MGHDK and CDR2 SYGVNS. The CDR3 loop is CASSEQYEQYF. The CDR3 region has the DNA TGTGCCAGCAGTGAACAATACGAGCAGTACTTC.

V and J are TRBV5-6 and TRBJ2-7; 10 bases match TRBD2. The CDR3 has 15 amino acids. J was trimmed by 3 bases and V by 4 bases; bases with no gene match: 7. Germline values: CDR1 SGHDT, CDR2 YYEEEE. CDR3: CASSPLAGEVYEQYF. The CDR3 DNA sequence: TGTGCCAGCAGCCCCCTAGCGGGAGAGGTCTACGAGCAGTACTTC. The full variable domain, in which reference TRBV5-6 and TRBJ2-7 provide the parts outside the CDR3, is DAGVTQSPTHLIKTRGQQVTLRCSPKSGHDTVSWYQQALGQGPQFIFQYYEEEERQRGNFPDRFSGHQFPNYSSELNVNALLLGDSALYLCASSPLAGEVYEQYFGPGTRLTVT.

The chain employs TRBV29-1 and TRBJ2-1; the match to TRBD1 covers 7 bases. V shed 7 bases, J shed 9 bases, and the junction held 12 bases outside the gene matches. CDR1 is SQVTM, CDR2 ANQGSEA, per germline. This CDR3 contains 13 residues. The CDR3 loop reads CSGRQRQGSEQFF. The CDR3 bases are TGCAGCGGCCGCCAACGACAGGGTAGTGAGCAGTTCTTC.

This clone was found once. J is TRBJ2-1 and V is TRBV9, with no clear D. Germline loops: CDR1 SGDLS, CDR2 YYNGEE. The CDR3 length is 15 residues. Trimming shortened V by 0 bases and J by 4 bases, and 11 bases separated the two germline ends. The CDR3 sequence: CASSVGGDTYNEQFF. As DNA, the CDR3 is TGTGCCAGCAGCGTAGGAGGAGATACTTACAATGAGCAGTTCTTC. Full variable domain (rest looked up from reference TRBV9 and TRBJ2-1): DSGVTQTPKHLITATGQRVTLRCSPRSGDLSVYWYQQSLDQGLQFLIQYYNGEERAKGNILERFSAQQFPDLHSELNLSSLELGDSALYFCASSVGGDTYNEQFFGPGTRLTVL.

This clone was observed once. This sequence joins TRBV5-8 and TRBJ1-1, with TRBD1 matching over 7 bases. Losses at the gene ends were 2 bases for V and 5 bases for J; bases not matched to a gene: 9. The CDR3 sequence is 15 residues long. Per the germline V gene, CDR1 is SGHTS and CDR2 is YDEGEE. The CDR3 sequence: CASSFSDRVWTEAFF. The CDR3 DNA reads as TGTGCCAGCAGCTTCTCTGACAGGGTGTGGACTGAAGCTTTCTTT.

V usage is TRBV10-3 and J usage is TRBJ2-5; maybe TRBD1 (7 bases). The CDR3 is 13 residues long. V dropped 5 bases and J dropped 2 bases, with 9 bases sitting between them. CDR1 and CDR2 from the germline V gene are ENHRY and SYGVKD. The DNA of the CDR3 is TGTGCCATCAGTCCAGGGGGGCAAGAGACCCAGTACTTC. Its translation is CAISPGGQETQYF.

The chain uses TRBV4-1 and TRBJ1-4; D might be TRBD1 (6 bases). CDR3 length: 15 amino acids. The germline V gene has CDR1 MGHRA and CDR2 YSYEKL. Deletions cut 3 bases from V and 3 bases from J, with 11 bases between. The CDR3 region has the DNA TGCGCCAGCAGCCAGGCACAGGGATCTAATGAAAAACTGTTTTTT. Translated: CASSQAQGSNEKLFF.

The J gene is TRBJ2-7, the V gene TRBV27; 7 bases align to TRBD1. CDR3 size: 13 residues. Per the germline V gene, CDR1 is MNHEY and CDR2 is SMNVEV (reference sequence). V shed 7 bases, J shed 5 bases, and the junction held 8 bases outside the gene matches. CDR3 DNA sequence: TGTGCCAGCACACCGACAGGGCTCCACGAGCAGTACTTC. Translation: CASTPTGLHEQYF.

The CDR3 sequence: CASSSRQGWGNNEQFF. CDR3 DNA sequence: TGTGCCAGCAGCTCCAGACAGGGATGGGGTAACAATGAGCAGTTCTTC. This chain uses TRBV7-2 with TRBJ2-1; 7 bases line up with TRBD1. Trimming took 4 bases from V and 5 from J; bases not matched to a gene: 11. This CDR3 has 16 amino acids. The germline gives CDR1 SGHTA, CDR2 FQGNSA.

This clone was counted only a few times. The chain employs TRBV9 and TRBJ1-5; TRBD1 is a possible D gene (5 bases). The CDR3 sequence is 15 residues long. Between the trimmed V and J ends, which lost 0 bases and 7 bases, there was a span of 14 bases. Germline-derived CDR1 and CDR2 are SGDLS and YYNGEE. CDR3 residues: CASSVGAGDGQPQHF. For the CDR3, the DNA is TGTGCCAGCAGCGTAGGGGCGGGGGATGGGCAGCCCCAGCATTTT.

The chain links TRBV2 to TRBJ1-1; 7 positions match TRBD1. Germline V gene lookup returns CDR1 SNHLY and CDR2 FYNNEI. J gave up 5 bases and V 6 bases, and 6 bases lay outside the gene matches. This CDR3 contains 13 residues. The CDR3 sequence: CASRGQPGTEAFF. Here the CDR3 DNA reads TGTGCCAGCAGGGGACAGCCGGGGACTGAAGCTTTCTTT.

The V call is TRBV18, the J call TRBJ1-6, with TRBD1 identical over 10 bases. Germline CDR1 KGHSH, CDR2 LQKENI. The V gene end was trimmed by 5 bases and the J gene end by 1 base; junction bases not matched to a gene: 11. The CDR3 consists of 19 residues. CDR3 DNA sequence: TGTGCCAGCTCATCAACTCGGGACAGGGGTAGTTCCTATAATTCACCCCTCCACTTT. As protein: CASSSTRDRGSSYNSPLHF.

The rearrangement links TRBV6-2 or TRBV6-3 to TRBJ2-5, with a weak D call TRBD1 (6 bases). This CDR3 is built from 16 residues. The V end was cut by 0 bases, the J end by 1 base, with 12 bases between. CDR1 and CDR2 (germline): MNHEY, SVGEGT. The CDR3 sequence is CASSYSLGDTQETQYF. For the CDR3, the DNA is TGTGCCAGCAGTTACTCGCTCGGGGACACCCAAGAGACCCAGTACTTC.

The V gene is TRBV6-5, the J gene TRBJ1-4; 7 nucleotides align to TRBD1. Germline values: CDR1 MNHEY, CDR2 SVGAGI. The CDR3 covers 13 residues. J gave up 8 bases and V 8 bases, and 8 bases lay outside the gene matches. The DNA of the CDR3 is TGTGCCAGCCAGGGACAGTTACGGGAAAAACTGTTTTTT. Its protein product is CASQGQLREKLFF.

This chain joins TRBV15 and TRBJ2-7; 7 bases agree with TRBD2. Trimming removed 6 bases from V and 3 bases from J; junction bases left unmatched: 11. Looked up from germline, CDR1 is LNHNV and CDR2 is YYDKDF (reference sequence). The CDR3 extends over 15 amino acids. The CDR3 here is CATSKIGGGVYEQYF. CDR3 bases: TGTGCCACCAGTAAGATTGGGGGGGGAGTCTACGAGCAGTACTTC.

The chain recombines TRBV7-9 with TRBJ1-2, with 7 bases matching TRBD1. J was trimmed by 3 bases and V by 5 bases; bases with no gene match: 6. CDR1 and CDR2 (germline): SEHNR, FQNEAQ (reference sequence). The CDR3 sequence is 14 residues long. The CDR3 DNA sequence: TGTGCCAGCAGCCCCAGTGACAGGGACTATGGCTACACCTTC. The encoded protein is CASSPSDRDYGYTF.

The chain recombines TRBV3-1 (or the pseudogene TRBV3-2) with TRBJ1-6; TRBD1 aligns across 10 bases. CDR1 and CDR2 from the germline V gene are LGHDT and YNNKEL (reference sequence). V was clipped by 9 bases and J by 10 bases; unmatched bases: 9. This CDR3 is built from 14 residues. The CDR3 protein is CARRPGQGNSPLHF. Written as DNA, the CDR3 is TGTGCCAGACGACCGGGACAGGGGAACTCACCCCTCCACTTT.

The V and J genes are TRBV12-1 and TRBJ1-1; TRBD1 is the table's D call and was not checked against the DNA. TRBV12-1 is an annotated pseudogene. This CDR3 has 18 amino acids. CDR3 sequence: CASSSYGGQGARDTEAFF. The DNA of the CDR3 is TGTGCCAGCAGCTCCTACGGGGGACAGGGGGCAAGGGACACTGAAGCTTTCTTT.

V gene TRBV11-1 combines with J gene TRBJ1-6; TRBD1 matches 7 bases. V was pared by 6 bases and J by 9 bases, with 11 bases of the junction left unmatched. Germline CDR1 and CDR2: SGHAT and FQDESV (reference sequence). The CDR3 totals 15 residues. The CDR3 here is CASSLGGGTSSPLHF. DNA of the CDR3: TGTGCCAGCAGTCTAGGGGGCGGGACGTCTTCACCCCTCCACTTT. The variable domain in full, with the rest retrieved from reference TRBV11-1 and TRBJ1-6, is EAEVAQSPRYKITEKSQAVAFWCDPISGHATLYWYRQILGQGPELLVQFQDESVVDDSQLPKDRFSAERLKGVDSTLKIQPAELGDSAMYLCASSLGGGTSSPLHFGNGTRLTVT.

The chain combines TRBV6-5 with TRBJ2-7, with D possibly TRBD1 on 5 matching bases. The length of the CDR3 is 14 residues. V lost 2 bases and J lost 0, with 8 bases in between. Per germline, CDR1 MNHEY and CDR2 SVGAGI. As DNA, the CDR3 is TGTGCCAGCAGTTACCAGGGCGCCTCCTACGAGCAGTACTTC. Its translation is CASSYQGASYEQYF.